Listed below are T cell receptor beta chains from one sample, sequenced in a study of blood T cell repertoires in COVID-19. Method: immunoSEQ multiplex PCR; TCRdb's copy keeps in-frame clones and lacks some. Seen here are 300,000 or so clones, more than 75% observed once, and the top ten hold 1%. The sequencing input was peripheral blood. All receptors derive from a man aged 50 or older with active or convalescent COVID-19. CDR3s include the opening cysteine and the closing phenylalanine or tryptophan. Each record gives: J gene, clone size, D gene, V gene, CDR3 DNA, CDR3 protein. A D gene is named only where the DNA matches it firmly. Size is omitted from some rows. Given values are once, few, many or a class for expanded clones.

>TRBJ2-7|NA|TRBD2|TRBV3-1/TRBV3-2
TGTGCCAGCAGGGCCGGGACTAGCTGGTCCTACGAGCAGTACTTC
CASRAGTSWSYEQYF
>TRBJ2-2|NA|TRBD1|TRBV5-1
TGCGCCAGCACCACCCTGACAGGGGCGAACGGGGAGCTGTTTTTT
CASTTLTGANGELFF
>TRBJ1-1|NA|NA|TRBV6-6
TGTGCCAGCGGGGGGAATCGGGGCACTGAAGCTTTCTTT
CASGGNRGTEAFF
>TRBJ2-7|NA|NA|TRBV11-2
TGTGCCAGCAGCTTTACCTACGAGCAGTACTTC
CASSFTYEQYF
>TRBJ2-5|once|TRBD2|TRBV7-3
TGTGCCAGCAGCCACACGTCGGCGGGGGGGCGAGAGACCCAGTACTTC
CASSHTSAGGRETQYF
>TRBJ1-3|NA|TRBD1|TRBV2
TGTGCCAGCAGCGGGACAGCCTCTGGAAACACCATATATTTT
CASSGTASGNTIYF
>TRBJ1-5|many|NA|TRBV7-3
TGTGCCAGCAGCTTAAATGCAGGACAGCCCCAGCATTTT
CASSLNAGQPQHF
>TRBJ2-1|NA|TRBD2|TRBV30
TGTGCCTGGAAATTGGGGACTAGTTTTGGGGATGAGCAGTTCTTC
CAWKLGTSFGDEQFF
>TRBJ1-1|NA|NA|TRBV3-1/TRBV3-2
TGTGCCAGCAGCCAAGATGCCGACAGATTAGGATCGAACACTGAAGCTTTCTTT
CASSQDADRLGSNTEAFF
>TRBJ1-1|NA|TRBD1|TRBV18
TGTGCCAGCTCACCAAAACAGGGGGAATTTGAAGCTTTCTTT
CASSPKQGEFEAFF
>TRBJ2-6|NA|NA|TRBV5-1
TGCGCCAGCAGCTTGGGCCGCTACTCTGGGGCCAACGTCCTGACTTTC
CASSLGRYSGANVLTF
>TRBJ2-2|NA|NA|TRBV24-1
TGTGCCACCAGAAACGGGCGAAGGGGTACCGGGGAGCTGTTTTTT
CATRNGRRGTGELFF
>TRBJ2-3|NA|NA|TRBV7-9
TGTGCCAGCAGTCCGAAAGGACCGCGGAGGAGCACAGATACGCAGTATTTT
CASSPKGPRRSTDTQYF
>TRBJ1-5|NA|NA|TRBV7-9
TGTGCCAGCAGCTCCGGACAGATTAGCAATCAGCCCCAGCATTTT
CASSSGQISNQPQHF
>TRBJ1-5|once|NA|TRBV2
TGTGCCAGCAGCTTCGGATACAGGGGCAATCAGCCCCAGCATTTT
CASSFGYRGNQPQHF
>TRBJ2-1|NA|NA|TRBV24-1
TGTGCCACCAGACCCGGGACAAACAATGAGCAGTTCTTC
CATRPGTNNEQFF
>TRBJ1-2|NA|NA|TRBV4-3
TGCGCCAGCAGTGTATCAGGGTATGGCTACACCTTC
CASSVSGYGYTF
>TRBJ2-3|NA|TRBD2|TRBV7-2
TGTGCCAGCAGCTTACTAAGCGGGAGTCAGACAGATACGCAGTATTTT
CASSLLSGSQTDTQYF
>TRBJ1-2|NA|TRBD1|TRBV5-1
TGCGCCAGCAGCTCTACAGGGGGCTGGGACTATGGCTACACCTTC
CASSSTGGWDYGYTF
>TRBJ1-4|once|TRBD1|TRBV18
TGTGCCAGCTCACCCGACAGGGGTCGAGCTAATGAAAAACTGTTTTTT
CASSPDRGRANEKLFF
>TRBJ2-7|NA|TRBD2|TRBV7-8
TGTGCCAGCAGCCAACATAGACTAGCGGGAAATAGAGAGCAGTACTTC
CASSQHRLAGNREQYF
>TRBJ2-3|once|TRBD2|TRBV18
TGTGCCAGCTCACCACCTAGCGGGGGCCCGAGCACAGATACGCAGTATTTT
CASSPPSGGPSTDTQYF
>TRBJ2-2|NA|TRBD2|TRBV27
TGTGCCAGCAGAAAGACGGGGGGTGCCGGGGAGCTGTTTTTT
CASRKTGGAGELFF
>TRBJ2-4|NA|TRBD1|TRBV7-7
TGTGCCAGCAGCTCACGTCCCGGGACAGGGGCGGTAGCCAAAAACATTCAGTACTTC
CASSSRPGTGAVAKNIQYF
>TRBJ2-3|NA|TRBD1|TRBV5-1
TGCGCCAGCAGCTTGGCGACAGGGGGCACAGATACGCAGTATTTT
CASSLATGGTDTQYF
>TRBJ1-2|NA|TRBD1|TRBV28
TGTGCCAGCAGTTCGACAGGGAGGAACTATGGCTACACCTTC
CASSSTGRNYGYTF
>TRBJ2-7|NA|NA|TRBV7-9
TGTGCCAGCAGCAACCGGGACAGGAAGGGGGGGTTTACCTACGAGCAGTACTTC
CASSNRDRKGGFTYEQYF
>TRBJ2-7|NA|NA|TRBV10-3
TGTGCCATTAAGTCTCGGACAGAGAGCTCCTACGAGCAGTACTTC
CAIKSRTESSYEQYF
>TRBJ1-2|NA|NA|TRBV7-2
TGTGCCAGCAGCTTATCAGGGGACAACTATGGCTACACCTTC
CASSLSGDNYGYTF
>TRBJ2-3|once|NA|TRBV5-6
TGTGCCAGCAGCTTAGAAGGGAGGTTGACAGATACGCAGTATTTT
CASSLEGRLTDTQYF
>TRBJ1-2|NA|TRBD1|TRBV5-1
TGCGCCAGCAGCCCGGGACAGGGAAGTGGCTACACCTTC
CASSPGQGSGYTF
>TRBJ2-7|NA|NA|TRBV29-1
TGCAGCGTCGTTCTCCGGGACAACTCCTACGAGCAGTACTTC
CSVVLRDNSYEQYF
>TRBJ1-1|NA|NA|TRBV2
TGTGCCAGCAGTAGATCCACGACAAGAACGAACACTGAAGCTTTCTTT
CASSRSTTRTNTEAFF
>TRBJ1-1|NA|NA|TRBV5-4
TGTGCCAGCAGCTTGCAAGCGAACACTGAAGCTTTCTTT
CASSLQANTEAFF
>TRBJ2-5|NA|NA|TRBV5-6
TGTGCCAGCAGCCTACAAGAGACCCAGTACTTC
CASSLQETQYF
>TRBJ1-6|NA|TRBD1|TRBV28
TGTGCCAGCGGGGAGACAGGGGGTAATTCACCCCTCCACTTT
CASGETGGNSPLHF
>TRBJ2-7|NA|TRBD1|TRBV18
TGTGCCAGCTCACCAGGGGACAGAAATTCCTACGAGCAGTACTTC
CASSPGDRNSYEQYF
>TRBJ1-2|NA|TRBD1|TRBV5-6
TGTGCCAGCAGCTCCAGGGGGTTAGGCTACACCTTC
CASSSRGLGYTF
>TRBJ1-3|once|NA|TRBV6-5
TGTGCCAGCAGCCGAGGACGCTCGGGGAACACCATATATTTT
CASSRGRSGNTIYF
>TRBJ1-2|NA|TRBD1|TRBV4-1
TGCGCCAGCAGCCCGGCCGGGACAGGGGGTTCCGGTGGCTACACCTTC
CASSPAGTGGSGGYTF
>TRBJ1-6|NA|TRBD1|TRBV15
TGTGCCACCAGCAGAGACCCCATCGGACAGGGTAGTAATTCACCCCTCCACTTT
CATSRDPIGQGSNSPLHF
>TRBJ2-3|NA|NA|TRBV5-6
TGTGCCAGCAGCTTGCAAGGGGTCGGCACAGATACGCAGTATTTT
CASSLQGVGTDTQYF
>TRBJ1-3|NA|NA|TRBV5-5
TGTGCCAGCAGCTTGGGGGCCGAATACACCATATATTTT
CASSLGAEYTIYF
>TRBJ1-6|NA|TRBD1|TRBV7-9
TGTGCCAGCAGCAGGACAGGGGGCAATTCACCCCTCCACTTT
CASSRTGGNSPLHF
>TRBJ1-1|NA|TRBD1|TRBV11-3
TGTGCCAGCAGCCCGGGACAGGGACGCGGCACTGAAGCTTTCTTT
CASSPGQGRGTEAFF